This is a list of T cell receptor beta chains from one sample in a study of regulatory T cells in long-lasting Graves disease. One entry per CDR3 protein, called by TCRdb with MiXCR from the multiplex PCR reads. The sample records over 450,000 distinct CDR3 sequences, 12% being singletons. This sample also belongs to another study, concerning T cells in Graves' hyperthyroidism and ophthalmopathy.

Source: peripheral blood mononuclear cells (PBMCs), taken at new diagnosis, from a patient treated with antithyroid drugs. The receptors derive from a woman in her twenties or thirties with Graves disease. The conserved cysteine and the conserved F or W are not part of the CDR3 here.

j_call v_call cdr3_aa
TRBJ1-2 TRBV30 AWGLDRDSRNYGYT
TRBJ2-3 TRBV10-3 AISESTGGGTDTQY
TRBJ1-2 TRBV20-1 SARFGYHYGYT
TRBJ2-7 TRBV10-3 AISDPGTSGTRIYEQY
TRBJ2-3 TRBV28 ASGSLRDTQY
TRBJ2-3 TRBV29-1 SGGTSGGYRATDTQY
TRBJ2-6 TRBV7-2 ASSPWIGTVLSSGANVLT
TRBJ1-1 TRBV6-1 ASSTESSNTEAF
TRBJ2-1 TRBV5-1 ASSLEGVAYNEQF
TRBJ2-3 TRBV11-2 ASSLVGAQGRDTQY
TRBJ2-1 TRBV5-1 ASSIDTGGGANEQF
TRBJ2-5 TRBV19 ASRRQVNQETQY
TRBJ2-7 TRBV6-1 ASSGGLASSYEQY
TRBJ1-4 TRBV2 ASSEALPRATGANEKLF
TRBJ1-5 TRBV4-3 ASSQRWVVGNQPQH
TRBJ2-7 TRBV7-6 ASRLAGDSEQY
TRBJ2-1 TRBV27 ASSSRRTSGNEQF
TRBJ2-3 TRBV12-3/TRBV12-4 ASSLGSRDTQY
TRBJ2-7 TRBV20-1 SASGWGDYEQY
TRBJ2-1 TRBV7-2 ASSKLGLAGNNEQF
TRBJ2-7 TRBV15 ATSRLLTSGKGGEQY
TRBJ1-1 TRBV7-9 ASRGGARAF
TRBJ2-5 TRBV7-7 ASSPQGRGETQY
TRBJ2-6 TRBV20-1 SARGTGSTGANVLT
TRBJ2-1 TRBV6-1 ASSPRLVGNEQF
TRBJ1-5 TRBV30 AWSAGGHRAQH
TRBJ2-3 TRBV9 ASSVAAGGDTQS
TRBJ2-2 TRBV7-9 ASSLDWDVGELF
TRBJ1-5 TRBV5-6 ASSLEGESNQPQH
TRBJ2-7 TRBV7-2 ASSLVLLRDGSEEQY
TRBJ2-3 TRBV11-3 ASSILTNTDTQY
TRBJ2-3 TRBV4-3 ASSVGLAGGAQY
TRBJ1-1 TRBV13 ASSLRGQITEAF
TRBJ2-5 TRBV27 ASSLHRGEETQY
TRBJ1-2 TRBV6-1 ASRQFNYGYT
TRBJ2-3 TRBV28 ASSPHGLAATDTQY
TRBJ2-3 TRBV27 ATLAEWGGNTQY
TRBJ2-3 TRBV7-2 ASSSTGGSRVDTQY
TRBJ1-2 TRBV6-9 ASSYYGRDSYGYT
TRBJ2-1 TRBV20-1 SAREWGGQYNEQF
TRBJ1-2 TRBV28 ASSSPDRTLDYT
TRBJ1-6 TRBV20-1 SPVKDRNSPLH
TRBJ1-1 TRBV7-9 ASRTDLDTEAF
TRBJ2-7 TRBV20-1 SAREGQPEFYEQY
TRBJ2-2 TRBV7-9 ASSPGLAGGLNTGELF
TRBJ1-1 TRBV7-6 ASSPRLPGYNTEAF
TRBJ2-7 TRBV18 ASSPPSGEQY
TRBJ2-3 TRBV7-8 ASSLTFWGGHTQY
- TRBV7-6 ASSLEVGGDARNEQF
TRBJ1-6 TRBV19 ASTNGLYNNSPLH
TRBJ2-1 TRBV24-1 ATSPQEGVNEQF
TRBJ1-1 TRBV4-3 ASSPETGALKDEAF
TRBJ1-5 TRBV18 ASSPGRGRGRVQPQH
TRBJ1-1 TRBV7-9 ASSLGINHWAF
TRBJ2-7 TRBV6-4 ASSSGGTGGFEQY